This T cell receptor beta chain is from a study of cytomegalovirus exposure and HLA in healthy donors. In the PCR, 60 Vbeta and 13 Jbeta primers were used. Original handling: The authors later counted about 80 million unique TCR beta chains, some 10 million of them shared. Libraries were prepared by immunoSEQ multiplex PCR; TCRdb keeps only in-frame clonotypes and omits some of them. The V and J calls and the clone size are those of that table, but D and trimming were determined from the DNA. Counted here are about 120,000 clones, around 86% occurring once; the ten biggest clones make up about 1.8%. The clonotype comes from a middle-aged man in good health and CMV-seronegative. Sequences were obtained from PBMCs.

The CDR3 DNA reads TGTGCCAGCAGCAGGGAGACGGATTACTACGAGCAGTACTTC. Protein sequence: CASSRETDYYEQYF. This rearrangement joins TRBV5-4 to TRBJ2-7; tentative D call: TRBD2 (5 bases). CDR1 and CDR2 from the germline V gene are SGHNT and YYREEE (reference sequence). CDR3 length: 14 residues. With 4 bases removed from V and 3 bases from J, the gap between germline ends came to 14 bases.